A selection of T cell receptor beta chains follows, all from one sample in a study of blood T cell repertoires in COVID-19. Generated by immunoSEQ multiplex PCR, the TCRdb table keeps only in-frame clones and is missing some. The sample gives over 200,000 clones, more than 85% of which show up once; 1.9% is in the top ten. Sequencing used peripheral blood. Receptor source: a man between 40 and 49 years old with active or convalescent COVID-19. The CDR3 runs from the conserved cysteine through the conserved F or W. A D gene is named only where the DNA matches it firmly. Some rows have no size entry. The others give once, few or many, or a class for an expanded clone.

j_call v_call d_call clone_size cdr3_nt cdr3_aa
TRBJ2-2 TRBV3-1/TRBV3-2 . . TGTGCCAGCAGCCAGGAGGGGGCTGCGGGGGAGCTGTTTTTT CASSQEGAAGELFF
TRBJ2-7 TRBV7-6 . . TGTGCCAGCAGCTCCGGAGGGGTCGAGCAGTACTTC CASSSGGVEQYF
TRBJ2-7 TRBV7-8 TRBD2 . TGTGCCAGCAGCTTAGAAGACTGGGCGCGGGGGGAGCAGTACTTC CASSLEDWARGEQYF
TRBJ1-5 TRBV12-3/TRBV12-4 TRBD1 . TGTGCCAGCACCGACAGGGGGGATCAGCCCCAGCATTTT CASTDRGDQPQHF
TRBJ2-7 TRBV9 . few TGTGCCAGCAGCGTAGAGCCCCGGTCCCACGAGCAGTACTTC CASSVEPRSHEQYF
TRBJ1-3 TRBV5-1 . . TGCGCCAGCAGTGTCCAGGGGAGCTCTGGAAACACCATATATTTT CASSVQGSSGNTIYF
TRBJ2-5 TRBV27 TRBD2 . TGTGCCAGCAGTTTGGATGGAACACCCTCACTAGCGGGGGGGCGGGAGACCCAGTACTTC CASSLDGTPSLAGGRETQYF
TRBJ1-2 TRBV14 . . TGTGCCAGCAGCCAAGAGGGCAGAACCTACACCTTC CASSQEGRTYTF
TRBJ2-2 TRBV18 . . TGTGCCAGCTCTCCAAGAGGGATGCAGTTAGACACCGGGGAGCTGTTTTTT CASSPRGMQLDTGELFF
TRBJ2-1 TRBV30 . . TGTGCCTGGAGTTCTCATACACCCATACCGGGGAGCTCCTACAATGAGCAGTTCTTC CAWSSHTPIPGSSYNEQFF
TRBJ2-7 TRBV5-6 . . TGTGCCAGCAGCTTGGACGACAGGAATGAGCAGTACTTC CASSLDDRNEQYF
TRBJ1-1 TRBV27 TRBD1 . TGTGCCAGTTTACCCAGGGGGTCGGGGACTGAAGCTTTCTTT CASLPRGSGTEAFF
TRBJ1-2 TRBV18 TRBD1 . TGTGCCAGCTCACCACGTAACAGGGGGCAAGGTGCTAACTATGGCTACACCTTC CASSPRNRGQGANYGYTF
TRBJ1-2 TRBV11-2 TRBD1 . TGTGCCAGCAGGTCAACAGGGGGAGCTAACTATGGCTACACCTTC CASRSTGGANYGYTF
TRBJ1-1 TRBV5-1 . . TGCGCCAGCAGCCTAATCCGGGGTTCTGAAGCTTTCTTT CASSLIRGSEAFF
TRBJ1-2 TRBV5-4 . . TGTGCCAGCAGCCAAGGCCGGGACGGAGGGGTAGGCTACACCTTC CASSQGRDGGVGYTF
TRBJ1-2 TRBV27 TRBD1 few TGTGCCAGCAGTTTGCAGGGCTGGGGACAGGGCTATGGCTACACCTTC CASSLQGWGQGYGYTF
TRBJ2-3 TRBV28 . . TGTGCCAGCAGCCCAGGGTTTGTGAGCACAGATACGCAGTATTTT CASSPGFVSTDTQYF
TRBJ1-1 TRBV11-2 . . TGTGCCAGCAGCTTGGTTGAGGTGGAGGCTTTCTTT CASSLVEVEAFF
TRBJ1-1 TRBV5-4 . . TGTGCCAGCAGCCGATCCCAGGGTTTAGACACTGAAGCTTTCTTT CASSRSQGLDTEAFF
TRBJ2-3 TRBV7-3 TRBD2 . TGTGCCAGCGCCTTAGCGGGGGAGCAGTATTTT CASALAGEQYF
TRBJ1-5 TRBV5-1 TRBD1 . TGCGCCAGCAGCTTTGGGGACAGGCCAAATCAGCCCCAGCATTTT CASSFGDRPNQPQHF
TRBJ1-6 TRBV11-2 . . TGTGCCAGCAGCTTAGATTCCAGGGGCACTGCCCTCCACTTT CASSLDSRGTALHF